Listed below are T cell receptor beta chains from one sample, sequenced in a study of a mutant IDH1 vaccine in newly diagnosed glioma. Sequencing was performed with immunoSEQ multiplex PCR; in TCRdb, only in-frame clones are kept and a portion is missing. The sample includes fewer than 65,000 clones, about 83% of them seen just once. The material was PBMCs, obtained from a glioma patient treated with radiotherapy, temozolomide or both. Receptors were obtained from a middle-aged woman with glioma. Both conserved end residues are part of each CDR3. The order of the fields is D gene, clone size, J gene, V gene, CDR3 DNA, CDR3 protein. D genes are given only for firm matches. For some rows the clone size is stated as once, few or many, or as a class when expanded; others skip it.

. | . | TRBJ1-1 | TRBV5-4 | TGTGCCAGCAGCTCCGCAGGGGCCCGGGACACTGAAGCTTTCTTT | CASSSAGARDTEAFF
. | . | TRBJ1-3 | TRBV14 | TGTGCCAGCAGCCAAGAACAGAGCTCTGGAAACACCATATATTTT | CASSQEQSSGNTIYF
. | . | TRBJ2-2 | TRBV7-8 | TGTGCCAGCAGCTCCCCCATAAAATCCGGGACCCTGCGCGGCACCGGGGAGCTGTTTTTT | CASSSPIKSGTLRGTGELFF
. | . | TRBJ2-5 | TRBV6-6 | TGTGCCAGCAGTTACGGGGGGGCCCCAGAGACCCAGTACTTC | CASSYGGAPETQYF
. | . | TRBJ2-1 | TRBV10-1 | TGCGCCAGCAGTCCGTATACAGAAGACAATGAGCAGTTCTTC | CASSPYTEDNEQFF
. | few | TRBJ2-5 | TRBV9 | TGTGCCAGCAGCGAGTACAGTGGGGAAGAGACCCAGTACTTC | CASSEYSGEETQYF
TRBD2 | . | TRBJ2-7 | TRBV19 | TGTGCCAGTCACCGGGGGACTAGCGGCTCCTACGAGCAGTACTTC | CASHRGTSGSYEQYF
TRBD2 | . | TRBJ2-1 | TRBV6-1 | TGTGCCAGCAGTGAAAACGGGGGGGCCTGGTCTGAGCAGTTCTTC | CASSENGGAWSEQFF
. | few | TRBJ1-5 | TRBV2 | TGTGCCAGCAGTGCGTGGGGTGGCAATCAGCCCCAGCATTTT | CASSAWGGNQPQHF
. | . | TRBJ2-5 | TRBV20-1 | TGCAGTGCTAGAAAAGGAGAGACCCAGTACTTC | CSARKGETQYF
. | few | TRBJ2-1 | TRBV7-9 | TGTGCCAGCAGCTCCCAGGGGGGGGTCAGCTACAATGAGCAGTTCTTC | CASSSQGGVSYNEQFF
TRBD1 | . | TRBJ1-2 | TRBV29-1 | TGCAGCGCCAGACAGGGTGACTATGGCTACACCTTC | CSARQGDYGYTF
. | . | TRBJ1-5 | TRBV19 | TGTGCCAGTAGCCCGACCCGGCCCAAAGGGGGCAATCAGCCCCAGCATTTT | CASSPTRPKGGNQPQHF
. | . | TRBJ2-7 | TRBV1 | TGCACCAGCAACTACAGGGATTTCTACGAGCAGTACTTC | CTSNYRDFYEQYF
. | . | TRBJ2-7 | TRBV7-2 | TGTGCCAGCAGCTTCCGGACACCTTACGAGCAGTACTTC | CASSFRTPYEQYF
TRBD2 | . | TRBJ2-1 | TRBV15 | TGTGCCACCAGCCGGACTAGCGGGGACCCCTCCTACAATGAGCAGTTCTTC | CATSRTSGDPSYNEQFF
. | . | TRBJ1-4 | TRBV6-5 | TGTGCCAGCAGTTACGACGGTGCAACTAATGAAAAACTGTTTTTT | CASSYDGATNEKLFF
TRBD1 | once | TRBJ2-7 | TRBV30 | TGTGCCTGGACTCTGACAGGGAAGGCCTACGAGCAGTACTTC | CAWTLTGKAYEQYF
. | . | TRBJ1-2 | TRBV7-9 | TGTGCCAGCAGCTTAGTTGGCTATGGCTACACCTTC | CASSLVGYGYTF
TRBD1 | . | TRBJ1-2 | TRBV5-4 | TGTGCCAGCAGCTTGGGAGGGGGCGGATATGGCTACACCTTC | CASSLGGGGYGYTF
. | . | TRBJ1-1 | TRBV19 | TGTGCCAGTAGTAGGCCGAAGGGGGTGAACACTGAAGCTTTCTTT | CASSRPKGVNTEAFF
. | . | TRBJ1-6 | TRBV2 | TGTGCCAGCAGTGAAGCATACAGGGCCAATTCACCCCTCCACTTT | CASSEAYRANSPLHF
TRBD1 | . | TRBJ1-2 | TRBV2 | TGTGCCAGCAGTGAAAGAACAGGGGTCTATGGCTACACCTTC | CASSERTGVYGYTF
TRBD1 | . | TRBJ1-4 | TRBV2 | TGTGCCAGCAGCCGGGACAGGGCTTTGGGTAATGAAAAACTGTTTTTT | CASSRDRALGNEKLFF
TRBD2 | . | TRBJ2-3 | TRBV11-3 | TGTGCCACCCCGGAAACTAGCGGCACAGATACGCAGTATTTT | CATPETSGTDTQYF
TRBD2 | . | TRBJ2-6 | TRBV2 | TGTGCCAGCGGTGGGGGGGACGTCCCTAGGGCCAACGTCCTGACTTTC | CASGGGDVPRANVLTF
TRBD1 | . | TRBJ1-2 | TRBV7-3 | TGTGCCAGCAGCCAAAGCCCCAGAGGGGGCGAGGGCTACACCTTC | CASSQSPRGGEGYTF
. | . | TRBJ1-6 | TRBV7-9 | TGTGCCAGCAGCCCCCCCGTCACAAATTCACCCCTCCACTTT | CASSPPVTNSPLHF
. | . | TRBJ1-5 | TRBV5-6 | TGTGCCAGCAGCTTCGGACAGCTTTTGAATCAGCCCCAGCATTTT | CASSFGQLLNQPQHF
. | . | TRBJ1-2 | TRBV2 | TGTGCCAGCAGGGGGGGGAGAGGCTATGGCTACACCTTC | CASRGGRGYGYTF
. | . | TRBJ2-5 | TRBV29-1 | TGCAGCGTCGGGGGAGGCGCGGTAATGGAGACCCAGTACTTC | CSVGGGAVMETQYF
. | . | TRBJ1-5 | TRBV10-3 | TGTGCCATCAGAGCCACGGACGGGACTCATCAGCCCCAGCATTTT | CAIRATDGTHQPQHF
. | . | TRBJ1-6 | TRBV4-1 | TGCGCCAGCAGCCCACAGACGGAGAATAATTCACCCCTCCACTTT | CASSPQTENNSPLHF
. | . | TRBJ2-2 | TRBV9 | TGTGCCAGCACTGGAAGCACCGGGGAGCTGTTTTTT | CASTGSTGELFF
. | . | TRBJ2-7 | TRBV5-1 | TGCGCCAGCAGCTTGGAGCTCAATCCATCCTACGAGCAGTACTTC | CASSLELNPSYEQYF
TRBD1 | . | TRBJ1-4 | TRBV9 | TGTGCCAGCAGCTCGGCAGGGGGGACTAATGAAAAACTGTTTTTT | CASSSAGGTNEKLFF
. | . | TRBJ1-2 | TRBV20-1 | TGCAGTGCTGGGGGTAACTATGGCTACACCTTC | CSAGGNYGYTF
. | . | TRBJ2-7 | TRBV6-5 | TGTGCCAGCAGTTACTCGCCAGTGGAGGCCTACGAGCAGTACTTC | CASSYSPVEAYEQYF
. | . | TRBJ2-7 | TRBV11-2 | TGTGCCAGCAGCTTAGCCTCCTACGAGCAGTACTTC | CASSLASYEQYF
. | . | TRBJ1-2 | TRBV10-2 | TGCGCCAGCAGCCCTTTGGAGGGGTACAGGGGCTACACCTTC | CASSPLEGYRGYTF
. | . | TRBJ1-3 | TRBV19 | TGTGCCAGTAGTATAGGCGGCCCCGGAAACACCATATATTTT | CASSIGGPGNTIYF
. | . | TRBJ1-2 | TRBV5-6 | TGTGCCAGCAGCGTTTCGGACTATGGCTACACCTTC | CASSVSDYGYTF
. | . | TRBJ1-1 | TRBV6-4 | TGTGCCAGCAGTGACTCAGGGGAAGGCACTGAAGCTTTCTTT | CASSDSGEGTEAFF
. | . | TRBJ1-5 | TRBV21-1 | TGTGCCAGCAGCAAAGAGCAATTTCATCAGCCCCAGCATTTT | CASSKEQFHQPQHF
TRBD2 | few | TRBJ2-5 | TRBV30 | TGTGCCTGGAGTACCTGGACTAGCGGGTTTAGGGGCCAAGAGACCCAGTACTTC | CAWSTWTSGFRGQETQYF
. | . | TRBJ2-1 | TRBV5-1 | TGCGCCAGCAGCTTGTATAGGGAAACCTATAACAATGAGCAGTTCTTC | CASSLYRETYNNEQFF
TRBD1 | . | TRBJ1-4 | TRBV5-1 | TGCGCCAGCAGCTCATTGGACAGGGGAAGGGAAAAACTGTTTTTT | CASSSLDRGREKLFF
. | few | TRBJ1-1 | TRBV6-5 | TGTGCCAGCAGTTACTCGATTAAAGGGACTGAAGCTTTCTTT | CASSYSIKGTEAFF